A single sample gave rise to the 5 T cell receptor beta chains below, sequenced in a study of cytomegalovirus exposure and HLA in healthy donors. PCR primers comprised 60 Vbeta and 13 Jbeta primers. Generated by immunoSEQ multiplex PCR, the TCRdb table keeps only in-frame clones and is missing some. The sample includes approximately 300,000 clones, approximately 84% of them seen just once. The sequenced material came from PBMCs. These receptors came from a middle-aged woman in good health and CMV-seropositive.

This CDR3 is CASSGGLDYEQYF. The DNA for the CDR3 is TGTGCCAGCTCAGGGGGCCTTGACTACGAGCAGTACTTC. The chain is built from TRBV18 and TRBJ2-7, with D perhaps matching TRBD1 (6 bases). Germline-derived CDR1 and CDR2 are KGHSH and LQKENI. Trimming took 5 bases from V and 3 from J, leaving 11 bases between them. The CDR3 loop spans 13 amino acids.

The chain employs TRBV6-5 and TRBJ2-5; the match to TRBD2 covers 8 bases. The assigned J gene may be wrong: the sequence end matches TRBJ2-7 better. The CDR3 covers 15 residues. Germline V gene data show CDR1 as MNHEY and CDR2 as SVGAGI. CDR3 loop: CASSAARGGTYEQYF. CDR3 bases: TGTGCCAGCAGTGCCGCTCGGGGGGGGACCTACGAGCAGTACTTC.

This chain joins TRBV28 and TRBJ1-5, with 9 bases aligning to TRBD1. The CDR3 length is 15 residues. Germline loops: CDR1 MDHEN, CDR2 SYDVKM. Unmatched junction bases numbered 8, after V lost 6 bases and J lost 5 bases. This CDR3 is CASSSGTGLHQPQHF. Here the CDR3 DNA reads TGTGCCAGCAGCTCCGGGACAGGGCTTCATCAGCCCCAGCATTTT.

The gene calls are TRBV7-2 and TRBJ1-5; no reliable D call. The CDR3 is 13 residues long. The V end was cut by 5 bases, the J end by 7 bases, with 12 bases between. CDR1 and CDR2 (germline): SGHTA, FQGNSA. The CDR3 reads CASSQEGGQPQHF. For the CDR3, the DNA is TGTGCCAGCAGCCAAGAGGGTGGCCAGCCCCAGCATTTT.

The chain combines TRBV6-1 with TRBJ1-4; the match to TRBD1 covers 9 bases. Germline assignment: CDR1 MNHNS and CDR2 SASEGT. The CDR3 covers 14 residues. V was pared by 8 bases and J by 8 bases, with 9 bases of the junction left unmatched. The CDR3 nucleotides are TGTGCCAGCTCCGTCCGGACAGGGGTAGAAAAACTGTTTTTT. As protein: CASSVRTGVEKLFF.